This T cell receptor beta chain was observed in a study of blood T cell repertoires in COVID-19. Background on the study: Sources were T cells, B-cell-depleted T cells, or PBMCs; the material itself was cDNA or gDNA.

Per germline, CDR1 MNHEY and CDR2 SMNVEV (reference sequence). This CDR3 is built from 20 residues. V gave up 3 bases and J gave up 4 bases, with 28 bases separating them. This clone has just one count. This study enrolled people aged roughly 18 to 100 from about 26 US geographic areas. This table comes from immunoSEQ multiplex PCR, and its TCRdb copy is limited to in-frame clones, with some not included. The sample records 250,000 to 350,000 clones, nearly 90% being singletons. Sequenced: PBMCs or T cells enriched from blood (not recorded which). The sequence was collected from a young woman with acute COVID-19. The chain employs TRBV27 and TRBJ2-1, with D possibly matching TRBD2 (6 bases). For the CDR3, the DNA is TGTGCCAGCAGTTTGGGAGGAAACGTAGGGGCGTCCCGGAAGTACAATGAGCAGTTCTTC. As protein: CASSLGGNVGASRKYNEQFF.